The T cell receptor beta chain under discussion was sequenced for a study of blood T cell repertoires in COVID-19. Germline assignment: CDR1 SNHLY and CDR2 FYNNEI. The CDR3 has 15 amino acids. V shed 4 bases, J shed 5 bases, and the junction held 6 bases outside the gene matches. The method was immunoSEQ multiplex PCR; TCRdb's version includes in-frame clones alone and lacks a portion of them. The data contain some 120,000 clones, approximately 80% of them singletons. The receptor was isolated from an older man with acute or convalescent COVID-19. Sequencing was done on a sample of peripheral blood. The chain carries TRBV2 and TRBJ2-2; 8 bases match TRBD1. CDR3 coding DNA: TGTGCCAGCAGTGGCCGGGACAGGAGAACCGGGGAGCTGTTTTTT. Protein product: CASSGRDRRTGELFF.